This T cell receptor (beta chain) was obtained from a study of shared clonotypes between healthy human individuals (dated by TCRdb to 2018 to 2021). Regarding the complete study: The cohort included three men and a couple of women between 18 and 49 years of age. Different laboratories and diverse techniques were used to prepare libraries and sequence TCR repertoires, to increase sequencing depth and limit assay-specific biases. Leukapheresis yielded between about 0.9 and 8.9 billion PBMCs per donor. For each donor, CD4 naive and CD4 memory were each run on three plates, CD8 naive on two plates, and CD8 memory on one plate. The study deeply sequenced blood TCR repertoires of five healthy adults to estimate repertoire size and the extent of clonotype sharing between individuals. What the authors observed across the whole study: Higher generation probabilities were observed for clonotypes shared by all four sorted-subset donors than for non-shared clonotypes. Rarefaction of sorted-subset datasets indicated incomplete sequencing despite the large sequencing depth. Because the study included only a small number of donors, the genetic and exposure-history diversity represented was limited. When several donors were compared, the shared fraction of clonotypes was around 5% for naive CD4, about 4% for naive CD8, 2.3% for memory CD4, and 0.4% for memory CD8. Estimated clonotype richness was generally larger for naive than for memory subsets. Sampling was restricted to blood, and TCR repertoires in tissue are likely to differ from TCR repertoires in blood. Based on pairwise subsampling, the degree of clonotype sharing among donors was expected to be affected by sequencing depth.

A few counts support this clone. The antigen it recognizes is unknown. The record has no base qualities; no much larger clone is one base away. Using the deep immunoSEQ assay, multiplex PCR amplified TCR CDR3 regions from genomic DNA. For each cell subset, the extracted genomic DNA was distributed evenly across all wells of several immunoSEQ 96-well plates, and each plate served as one replicate. Each replicate PCR for sorted subsets received roughly 0.2 ug genomic DNA, equal to tens of thousands of T cell genomes. Purified libraries were quantified with a Qubit 3.0 fluorometer, sized on a Bioanalyzer 2100, and re-quantified with the KAPA Library Quantification kit. Every immunoSEQ 96-well plate was sequenced on a separate single-read 150-cycle Illumina NextSeq 550 flow cell. For the original study's pipeline: The immunoSEQ output contained only junctional sequences without quality scores, so filtering could not match that applied to full-length reads. To assign V/J genes and CDR3, sequences were annotated using PyIR, a Python wrapper for IgBLAST v1.9, with IMGT germline references. Reads were filtered out if the reads had weak V/J assignments (E-value above 1e-6), no CDR3, stop codons, out-of-frame junctions, or ambiguous translated residues. V3J clonotypes were defined by identical inferred V gene, J gene, and CDR3 amino acid sequence. Percentage overlap between repertoires was calculated by dividing the number of shared unique clonotypes by the size of the smaller repertoire. Repertoire richness was assessed with RTK rarefaction, the Chao1 estimator, and Recon v2.1 estimates of unobserved clonotypes. Generation probabilities for all TCRbeta clonotypes obtained by the gDNA method from a handful of donors were computed using OLGA. The immuneACCESS repertoire file appears here via TCRdb, limited to in-frame rearrangements. These files lack a portion of the clones; in checked studies, under half of the deficit traces to unresolved V genes, and the cause of the others is not known. Clone size and V and J calls were adopted from that table, with D and trimming inferred from the DNA. The table for this sample lists 2 million to 2.5 million clones; about 92% of them were counted only once. Over 1.5% of the sample is in the top ten clones.

The cysteine opens and the phenylalanine closes a CDR3 of 16 amino acids. The DNA shown is the 48-base CDR3, in frame from base 1. V is clipped by 2 bases and J by 2 bases, and the sequence between their germline boundaries is 13 bases long. Looking up the germline V gene yields CDR1 SGDLS and CDR2 YYNGEE. CD8 naive samples were obtained by positive selection for CCR7 among CD45RO-negative cells, yielding a CD45RA+CCR7+ population from which TemRA cells were excluded. The donors were healthy, HIV-negative adults who had no recently reported acute infections or vaccinations. Every donor was a Caucasian adult residing in Nashville, Tennessee, USA. Blood was collected by leukapheresis, and PBMCs were isolated by Ficoll-Histopaque density gradient centrifugation and then cryopreserved in liquid nitrogen vapor phase. Analytical flow cytometry was used to check the purity and quantity of every magnetically sorted T cell population. Genomic DNA was isolated from every sorted fraction and measured by UV absorbance on a Nanodrop 2000c.

This chain is built from TRBV9 and TRBJ2-2; 6 matching bases give a weak D call of TRBD1. This TCR was sampled from a man aged 18-30 years in good health. Some clones in this sample may be carry-over from other donors' samples. The sample consisted of naive CD8+ T cells from PBMCs. The sample's cell subset or site label is to be understood as: CD45RA+CCR7+. The CDR3 reads as follows: CASSVVGAVNTGELFF. The DNA sequence follows: TGTGCCAGCAGCGTGGTGGGGGCGGTCAACACCGGGGAGCTGTTTTTT.